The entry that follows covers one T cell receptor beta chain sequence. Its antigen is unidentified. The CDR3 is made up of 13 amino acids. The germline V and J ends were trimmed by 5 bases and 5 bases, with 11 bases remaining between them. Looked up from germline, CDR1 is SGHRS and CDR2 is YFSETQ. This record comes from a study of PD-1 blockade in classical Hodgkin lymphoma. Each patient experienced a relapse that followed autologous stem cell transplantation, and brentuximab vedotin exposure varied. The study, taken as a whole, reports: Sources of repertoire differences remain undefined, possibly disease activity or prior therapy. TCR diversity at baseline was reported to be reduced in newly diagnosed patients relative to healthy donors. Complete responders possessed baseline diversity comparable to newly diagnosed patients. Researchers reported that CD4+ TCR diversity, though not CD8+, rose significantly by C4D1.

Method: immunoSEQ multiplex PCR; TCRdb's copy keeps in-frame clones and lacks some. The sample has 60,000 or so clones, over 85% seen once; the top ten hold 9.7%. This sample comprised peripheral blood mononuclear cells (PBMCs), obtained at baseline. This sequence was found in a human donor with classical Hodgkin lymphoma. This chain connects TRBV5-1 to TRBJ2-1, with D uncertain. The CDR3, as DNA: TGCGCCAGCAGTCAAGACCTAAACAATGAGCAGTTCTTC. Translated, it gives CASSQDLNNEQFF.